The 32 T cell receptor beta chains below come from one sample, sequenced in a study of cytomegalovirus exposure and HLA in healthy donors. Use of 60 Vbeta and 13 Jbeta primers characterized the PCR. The data were produced by immunoSEQ multiplex PCR, yet TCRdb's version contains in-frame clones alone and is incomplete. The sample has 120,000 or so clones, 15% to 20% seen once. The sample was PBMCs. The receptors shown here come from a female donor in good health and CMV-seropositive.

As regards this clone: Other DNA sequences from this sample encode an identical CDR3 as well. The chain has TRBV4-2 and TRBJ1-4; D ambiguous. CDR3 length: 15 amino acids. CDR1 and CDR2 from the germline V gene are LGHNA and YNFKEQ. V was clipped by 0 bases and J by 4 bases, with 9 bases between them. The CDR3 region is CASSQDRQDNEKLFF. DNA for the CDR3: TGTGCCAGCAGCCAAGATAGGCAGGATAATGAAAAACTGTTTTTT.

This clone is a singleton in its sample. The V gene is TRBV28, the J gene TRBJ1-4; tentatively, D is TRBD1 (5 bases). The CDR3 runs 15 residues. Trimming removed 1 base at V and 6 bases at J, with 12 bases between. CDR1 is MDHEN, CDR2 SYDVKM, per germline. The CDR3 protein is CASSLSRGGDEKLFF. CDR3 bases: TGTGCCAGCAGTTTATCGCGGGGAGGGGATGAAAAACTGTTTTTT.

This clone was seen a few times. V and J are TRBV7-9 and TRBJ2-1, with 11 positions matching TRBD2. Germline V gene lookup returns CDR1 SEHNR and CDR2 FQNEAQ (reference sequence). The CDR3 is 15 residues long. J lost 2 bases, V lost 6 bases, and 3 bases had no gene match. Here the CDR3 DNA reads TGTGCCAGCAGTAAACTAGCGGGGGCCTACAATGAGCAGTTCTTC. Protein product: CASSKLAGAYNEQFF.

This clone has more than one count but fewer than ten. The chain uses TRBV27 and TRBJ2-7; 10 nucleotides line up with TRBD2. V was clipped by 4 bases and J by 2 bases; unmatched bases: 5. The CDR3 has 15 amino acids. In germline, CDR1 is MNHEY, CDR2 SMNVEV (reference sequence). CDR3 DNA sequence: TGTGCCAGCAGTTCCCCAGCGGGGGGGCCCTACGAGCAGTACTTC. It yields the protein CASSSPAGGPYEQYF.

The chain links TRBV6-6 to TRBJ1-1; TRBD1 is a possible D gene (5 bases). CDR1 and CDR2 (germline): MNHNY, SVGAGI (reference sequence). The CDR3 is 13 amino acids. The germline V and J ends were trimmed by 5 bases and 6 bases, with 13 bases remaining between them. Written as DNA, the CDR3 is TGTGCCAGCAGTGTTGGTTCAGGGCCTGAAGCTTTCTTT. Translating it yields CASSVGSGPEAFF.

The rearrangement joins TRBV12-5 to TRBJ2-7; TRBD1 agrees at 8 bases. This CDR3 spans 15 amino acids. V lost 5 bases, J lost 5 bases, and 11 bases stayed unmatched. The V gene's germline CDR1 is LGHNT and CDR2 FRNRAP. The CDR3 region is CASGREGQGPNEQYF. As DNA, the CDR3 is TGTGCTAGTGGTCGTGAAGGACAGGGTCCCAACGAGCAGTACTTC.

The chain joins TRBV28 to TRBJ2-1, with 9 positions matching TRBD2. Trimming cost V 4 bases and J 8 bases; bases outside gene matches: 6. This CDR3 has 14 amino acids. The germline CDR1 and CDR2 sequences are MDHEN and SYDVKM. The CDR3 loop is CASSSGLANDEQFF. Here the CDR3 DNA reads TGTGCCAGCAGTTCGGGACTAGCTAACGATGAGCAGTTCTTC.

This clone was picked up a small number of times. The gene calls are TRBV27 and TRBJ2-5, with D perhaps TRBD1 (6 bases). The CDR3 totals 14 residues. The V and J ends lost 4 bases and 6 bases respectively, with 15 bases between them. Germline V CDR1 and CDR2: MNHEY, SMNVEV (reference sequence). CDR3 amino acids: CASSSPGQLQTQYF. The CDR3 coding sequence is TGTGCCAGCAGTTCCCCAGGACAGTTGCAGACCCAGTACTTC.

V and J are TRBV13 and TRBJ1-1; D is perhaps TRBD1 (6 bases). The V gene lost 2 bases and the J gene lost 3 bases, with 16 bases spanning the gap. The germline V gene encodes CDR1 PRHDT and CDR2 FYEKMQ (reference sequence). CDR3 size: 16 residues. The chain's CDR3 is CASSLQGLFGDTEAFF. As DNA, the CDR3 is TGTGCCAGCAGCTTACAGGGGCTATTCGGGGACACTGAAGCTTTCTTT.

V and J are TRBV18 and TRBJ2-5; D is possibly TRBD1 (5 bases). This CDR3 comprises 16 residues. The V gene lost 0 bases and the J gene lost 4 bases, with 15 bases spanning the gap. The germline CDR1 and CDR2 sequences are KGHSH and LQKENI. This CDR3 reads CASSPPSRAMAETQYF. The CDR3 DNA reads as TGTGCCAGCTCACCACCGTCCAGGGCTATGGCAGAGACCCAGTACTTC.

About this clone: This same CDR3 is encoded by further DNA sequences in the sample. The gene calls are TRBV30 and TRBJ1-5; D gene unclear. CDR3 size: 14 residues. CDR1 GTSNPN and CDR2 SVGIG come from the germline V gene (reference sequence). V was clipped by 0 bases and J by 1 base, with 7 bases between them. DNA for the CDR3: TGTGCCTGGAGTGTAGGCGGGAGCAATCAGCCCCAGCATTTT. Encoded protein: CAWSVGGSNQPQHF.

This chain links TRBV5-4 with TRBJ1-1, with a tentative D call TRBD1 (6 bases). The CDR3 has 15 residues. V was shortened by 4 bases and J by 0 bases, with 13 bases between the two germline ends. The V gene's germline CDR1 is SGHNT and CDR2 YYREEE (reference sequence). CDR3 nucleotide sequence: TGTGCCAGCAGCCCGCGCGGGGGCTTGAACACTGAAGCTTTCTTT. It encodes CASSPRGGLNTEAFF.

The table lists this clone with a few counts. The rearrangement uses TRBV19 and TRBJ1-2, with TRBD1 matching over 7 bases. The J segment lost 8 bases and the V segment lost 3 bases, leaving 9 bases of the junction unmatched. CDR3 length equals 14 residues. The germline CDR1 and CDR2 sequences are LNHDA and SQIVND (reference sequence). The chain's CDR3 is CASSINPGGWGYTF. CDR3 nucleotides: TGTGCCAGTAGTATCAATCCAGGGGGTTGGGGCTACACCTTC.

The rearrangement links TRBV11-2 to TRBJ1-2; unclear D gene. Between the trimmed V and J ends, which lost 5 bases and 2 bases, there was a span of 15 bases. Looked up from germline, CDR1 is SGHAT and CDR2 is FQNNGV. CDR3 size: 15 residues. The CDR3 region is CASSPRYRENYGYTF. The DNA for the CDR3 is TGTGCCAGCAGCCCCAGATACCGGGAGAACTATGGCTACACCTTC.

This chain uses TRBV6-5 with TRBJ2-5, with 9 bases fitting TRBD2. Germline V gene sequence: CDR1 MNHEY, CDR2 SVGAGI. The length of the CDR3 is 16 residues. Germline trimming cut 2 bases from V and 4 bases from J; bases unmatched to any gene: 8. The CDR3 region has the DNA TGTGCCAGCAGTTACACGCGGGAGGGCAGCGGAGAGACCCAGTACTTC. This sequence encodes CASSYTREGSGETQYF.

This sequence joins TRBV7-9 and TRBJ2-3; D perhaps matches TRBD2 (6 bases). The CDR3 covers 15 residues. CDR1 is SEHNR and CDR2 is FQNEAQ in the germline V gene (reference sequence). V was cut by 5 bases and J by 0 bases, with 12 bases left in between. The DNA for the CDR3 is TGTGCCAGCAGCCCCCCGGGGGTTAGCACAGATACGCAGTATTTT. Encoded protein: CASSPPGVSTDTQYF. Full variable domain (rest looked up from reference TRBV7-9 and TRBJ2-3): DTGVSQNPRHKITKRGQNVTFRCDPISEHNRLYWYRQTLGQGPEFLTYFQNEAQLEKSRLLSDRFSAERPKGSFSTLEIQRTEQGDSAMYLCASSPPGVSTDTQYFGPGTRLTVL.

The chain is built from TRBV19 and TRBJ2-5; TRBD2 aligns across 9 bases. The CDR3 extends over 15 amino acids. CDR1 and CDR2 (germline): LNHDA, SQIVND (reference sequence). The V and J ends lost 3 bases and 1 base, in that order; junction bases with no gene match: 3. The CDR3 is CASSIGGGVQETQYF. CDR3 DNA: TGTGCCAGTAGTATCGGCGGGGGGGTCCAAGAGACCCAGTACTTC.

This clone was observed a few times. The chain joins TRBV30 to TRBJ2-1; perhaps TRBD2 as D (7 bases). Trimming took 2 bases from V and 8 from J, leaving 13 bases between them. The CDR3 spans 13 residues. Germline assignment: CDR1 GTSNPN and CDR2 SVGIG (reference sequence). CDR3 amino acids: CAWSRVGGDEQFF. DNA of the CDR3: TGTGCCTGGAGTAGGGTAGGGGGGGATGAGCAGTTCTTC. Supplemented by reference TRBV30 and TRBJ2-1, the full variable domain reads SQTIHQWPATLVQPVGSPLSLECTVEGTSNPNLYWYRQAAGRGLQLLFYSVGIGQISSEVPQNLSASRPQDRQFILSSKKLLLSDSGFYLCAWSRVGGDEQFFGPGTRLTVL.

The J gene is TRBJ2-7, the V gene TRBV2, with D perhaps TRBD2 (5 bases). CDR3 size: 14 residues. The germline gives CDR1 SNHLY, CDR2 FYNNEI. Between the trimmed V and J ends, which lost 9 bases and 3 bases, there was a span of 18 bases. DNA for the CDR3: TGTGCCAGTTCCGTTTTAGGGAGTATCTACGAGCAGTACTTC. It is translated as CASSVLGSIYEQYF.

In its sample, this clone was seen a few times. The CDR3 DNA reads as TGTGCCAGCAGTTTATTTCTAGCCTCTCCTGAAGCTTTCTTT. Its protein is CASSLFLASPEAFF. This chain uses TRBV27 with TRBJ1-1; no definite D call. The CDR3 consists of 14 residues. The germline CDR1 and CDR2 sequences are MNHEY and SMNVEV (reference sequence). Trimming stripped 1 base from V and 6 bases from J, with 12 bases between.

This chain connects TRBV27 to TRBJ2-4, with D possibly being TRBD1 (6 bases). CDR3 size: 20 residues. V shed 4 bases and J shed 5 bases, with 30 bases lying between them. Germline V CDR1 and CDR2: MNHEY, SMNVEV (reference sequence). CDR3 protein: CASSSRTPRVGGRLENIQYF. Written as DNA, the CDR3 is TGTGCCAGCAGTTCTCGGACCCCCCGGGTAGGGGGACGACTTGAAAACATTCAGTACTTC.

V usage is TRBV28 and J usage is TRBJ2-3; 7 nucleotides agree with TRBD2. V trimming: 2 bases; J trimming: 0 bases; junction bases outside the gene matches: 20. CDR1 is MDHEN and CDR2 is SYDVKM in the germline V gene. CDR3 length equals 21 residues. This CDR3 is CASSLDEPPSASGVSTDTQYF. The CDR3 DNA sequence: TGTGCCAGCAGTTTAGACGAGCCCCCCTCGGCGAGCGGGGTTAGCACAGATACGCAGTATTTT.

This sequence joins TRBV4-3 and TRBJ2-1; weak D call: TRBD2 (7 bases). The germline V gene has CDR1 LGHNA and CDR2 YSLEER. V was cut by 4 bases and J by 3 bases, with 19 bases left in between. The CDR3 contains 17 residues. The CDR3 protein is CASSPSRGGAFYNEQFF. As DNA, the CDR3 is TGCGCCAGCAGCCCAAGTAGAGGGGGGGCTTTCTACAATGAGCAGTTCTTC.

The V call is TRBV7-9, the J call TRBJ2-1, with D possibly matching TRBD2 (6 bases). CDR1 SEHNR and CDR2 FQNEAQ come from the germline V gene (reference sequence). The CDR3 runs to 17 residues. Trimming took 4 bases from V and 0 from J, leaving 16 bases between them. The CDR3 is CASSWFGGYSSYNEQFF. The CDR3 region has the DNA TGTGCCAGCAGCTGGTTCGGGGGATACAGCTCCTACAATGAGCAGTTCTTC.

The chain combines TRBV30 with TRBJ1-2, with a weak D call TRBD1 (5 bases). Germline-derived CDR1 and CDR2 are GTSNPN and SVGIG (reference sequence). The CDR3 has 10 residues. The V end lost 5 bases, the J end lost 8 bases, and 9 bases lay between the germline ends. The CDR3 DNA reads as TGTGCCTGGCGGGGGGAGGGCTACACCTTC. Translating gives CAWRGEGYTF.

The chain joins TRBV27 to TRBJ2-7, with TRBD2 as a possible D gene (6 bases). Germline V lookup: CDR1 MNHEY, CDR2 SMNVEV (reference sequence). V was shortened by 0 bases and J by 2 bases, with 8 bases between the two germline ends. CDR3 length: 14 residues. The CDR3, as DNA: TGTGCCAGCAGTTTATCGCCGGGAGCCTACGAGCAGTACTTC. It encodes CASSLSPGAYEQYF.

The rearrangement links TRBV18 to TRBJ1-2, with D unclear. Trimming cost V 2 bases and J 2 bases, with 9 bases left between them. The CDR3 contains 14 residues. The germline gives CDR1 KGHSH, CDR2 LQKENI. The CDR3 nucleotides are TGTGCCAGCTCACCAGGTCAACAGAACTATGGCTACACCTTC. This codes for CASSPGQQNYGYTF.

The chain combines TRBV7-2 with TRBJ2-7; TRBD1 agrees at 9 bases. CDR3 length: 13 amino acids. The ends lost 4 bases at V and 7 bases at J; junction bases unmatched: 5. Germline assignment: CDR1 SGHTA and CDR2 FQGNSA. As DNA, the CDR3 is TGTGCCAGCAGCTCTCACAGGGGGCTGGAGCAGTACTTC. Translated, it gives CASSSHRGLEQYF. Full variable domain (rest looked up from reference TRBV7-2 and TRBJ2-7): GAGVSQSPSNKVTEKGKDVELRCDPISGHTALYWYRQSLGQGLEFLIYFQGNSAPDKSGLPSDRFSAERTGGSVSTLTIQRTQQEDSAVYLCASSSHRGLEQYFGPGTRLTVT.

The chain couples TRBV29-1 to TRBJ1-1; D might be TRBD1 (6 bases). The germline V and J ends were trimmed by 6 bases and 6 bases, with 29 bases remaining between them. CDR3 length: 17 residues. CDR1 and CDR2 (germline): SQVTM, ANQGSEA. CDR3 protein: CSVSDPLTGYGTAEAFF. The CDR3, as DNA: TGCAGCGTGTCGGACCCCCTTACAGGGTATGGGACCGCTGAAGCTTTCTTT.

This clone was picked up a small number of times. This rearrangement joins TRBV28 to TRBJ2-7; 9 bases fit TRBD1. This CDR3 region has 15 residues. The junction had 4 bases not matched to a gene; V was cut back by 4 bases and J by 0 bases. CDR1 is MDHEN and CDR2 is SYDVKM in the germline V gene. In DNA form, the CDR3 reads TGTGCCAGCAGTTCCCGACAGGGGGGCTCCTACGAGCAGTACTTC. Residues: CASSSRQGGSYEQYF.

The chain links TRBV16 to TRBJ1-1; a possible D gene is TRBD1 (5 bases). The CDR3 length is 16 residues. In germline, CDR1 is KGHSY, CDR2 FQNENV. Trimming took 0 bases from V and 2 from J, leaving 13 bases between them. CDR3 region: CASSQSGGVFNTEAFF. CDR3 nucleotides: TGTGCCAGCAGCCAATCCGGGGGGGTATTCAACACTGAAGCTTTCTTT. The variable domain in full, with the rest retrieved from reference TRBV16 and TRBJ1-1, is GEEVAQTPKHLVRGEGQKAKLYCAPIKGHSYVFWYQQVLKNEFKFLISFQNENVFDETGMPKERFSAKCLPNSPCSLEIQATKLEDSAVYFCASSQSGGVFNTEAFFGQGTRLTVV.

This clone has more than one count but fewer than ten. V and J are TRBV7-2 and TRBJ2-1; TRBD2 matches 10 bases. The CDR3 consists of 15 residues. V was pared by 2 bases and J by 8 bases, with 6 bases of the junction left unmatched. Germline V gene data show CDR1 as SGHTA and CDR2 as FQGNSA. CDR3 loop: CASSLKAGGPHEQFF. For the CDR3, the DNA is TGTGCCAGCAGCTTAAAAGCGGGGGGGCCTCATGAGCAGTTCTTC. Full variable domain (missing parts from reference TRBV7-2 and TRBJ2-1): GAGVSQSPSNKVTEKGKDVELRCDPISGHTALYWYRQSLGQGLEFLIYFQGNSAPDKSGLPSDRFSAERTGGSVSTLTIQRTQQEDSAVYLCASSLKAGGPHEQFFGPGTRLTVL.